Below, one T cell receptor (beta chain) is given with its context. The data belong to a study of long-term antiretroviral therapy in people with HIV. Researchers report immunoSEQ v3.0 was run at survey level. Sequencing was performed with immunoSEQ multiplex PCR; in TCRdb, only in-frame clones are kept and a portion is missing. Of about 48,000 clones listed, about 86% are singletons. The germline gives CDR1 MNHEY, CDR2 SVGAGI. The CDR3 has 15 residues. V was pared by 2 bases and J by 5 bases, with 15 bases between. This clonotype originated in a woman between 18 and 29 years old with HIV. The chain couples TRBV6-5 to TRBJ1-2; unclear D gene. Sequenced here: unsorted PBMCs, sampled 0.8 years after starting antiretroviral therapy. DNA of the CDR3: TGTGCCAGCAGTTACGGAGGCGGTCGTGTATATGGCTACACCTTC. Protein product: CASSYGGGRVYGYTF.